A single sample is the source of the 21 T cell receptor beta chains below, sequenced in a study of siplizumab effects on memory and regulatory T cells. Repertoires were generated with immunoSEQ multiplex PCR, while TCRdb's copy carries only in-frame clones and drops some. The sample lists 100,000 or so clones; around 93% were seen once. Sequencing was done on a sample of non-Treg CD4+ T cells sorted from blood. These receptor sequences come from a human donor in good health.

This rearrangement joins TRBV11-2 to TRBJ1-1; tentatively, D is TRBD1 (5 bases). Trimming took 0 bases from V and 1 from J, leaving 12 bases between them. This CDR3 region has 16 residues. The germline V gene has CDR1 SGHAT and CDR2 FQNNGV. In DNA form, the CDR3 reads TGTGCCAGCAGCTTAGATATTCAGGGTTCGAACACTGAAGCTTTCTTT. Amino acids: CASSLDIQGSNTEAFF.

This rearrangement joins TRBV10-3 to TRBJ1-1, with D maybe TRBD1 (5 bases). The germline V gene encodes CDR1 ENHRY and CDR2 SYGVKD. The CDR3 contains 13 residues. Trimming shortened V by 10 bases and J by 0 bases, and 12 bases separated the two germline ends. The CDR3 DNA reads TGTGCCACCGGTGGGGGGGTGAACACTGAAGCTTTCTTT. Translating gives CATGGGVNTEAFF.

This rearrangement joins TRBV5-1 to TRBJ2-7; 9 bases are a match to TRBD1. This CDR3 comprises 15 residues. V shed 0 bases and J 6 bases; nucleotides not matched to a gene: 7. Germline lookup yields CDR1 SGHRS and CDR2 YFSETQ. CDR3 amino acids: CASSLEGQGRGEQYF. The CDR3 region has the DNA TGCGCCAGCAGCTTGGAGGGACAGGGACGAGGCGAGCAGTACTTC.

This clone was seen just once. The chain uses TRBV7-2 and TRBJ1-2, with 7 bases aligning to TRBD1. Losses at the gene ends were 3 bases for V and 6 bases for J; bases not matched to a gene: 1. This CDR3 comprises 12 residues. Germline V lookup: CDR1 SGHTA, CDR2 FQGNSA. The CDR3 spells CASSFRGHGYTF. The DNA of the CDR3 is TGTGCCAGCAGCTTTAGGGGGCATGGCTACACCTTC. Full variable domain (missing parts from reference TRBV7-2 and TRBJ1-2): GAGVSQSPSNKVTEKGKDVELRCDPISGHTALYWYRQSLGQGLEFLIYFQGNSAPDKSGLPSDRFSAERTGGSVSTLTIQRTQQEDSAVYLCASSFRGHGYTFGSGTRLTVV.

This clone was seen only once. This chain joins TRBV5-1 and TRBJ2-5; 11 positions agree with TRBD2. V was clipped by 3 bases and J by 2 bases; unmatched bases: 12. This CDR3 spans 18 amino acids. Germline CDR1 and CDR2: SGHRS and YFSETQ. The CDR3 here is CASSSLPQTSGTQETQYF. In DNA, the CDR3 is TGCGCCAGCAGCTCCCTCCCACAGACTAGCGGGACTCAAGAGACCCAGTACTTC.

The chain links TRBV7-8 to TRBJ1-5; no firm D call. V lost 3 bases and J 4 bases, leaving 16 bases between the germline ends. The CDR3 length is 16 residues. The germline CDR1 and CDR2 sequences are SGHVS and FQNEAQ. The CDR3 bases are TGTGCCAGCAGCTTCGGTACACCATGGGAGAATCAGCCCCAGCATTTT. This gives the protein CASSFGTPWENQPQHF.

This sequence joins TRBV6-4 and TRBJ2-2; TRBD2 agrees at 8 bases. V shed 5 bases, J shed 4 bases, and the junction held 6 bases outside the gene matches. CDR3 size: 15 residues. Per the germline V gene, CDR1 is MRHNA and CDR2 is SNTAGT. CDR3 amino acids: CASSSGGAGTGELFF. For the CDR3, the DNA is TGTGCCAGCAGTAGCGGGGGCGCGGGCACCGGGGAGCTGTTTTTT.

This chain connects TRBV20-1 to TRBJ1-1; D call uncertain. The CDR3 runs to 11 residues. Looked up from germline, CDR1 is DFQATT and CDR2 is SNEGSKA (reference sequence). The germline V and J ends were trimmed by 4 bases and 2 bases, with 5 bases remaining between them. DNA of the CDR3: TGCAGTGCTACCCCCAACACTGAAGCTTTCTTT. Amino acids: CSATPNTEAFF.

The DNA for the CDR3 is TGTGCCAGCAGCTTCGACATGGGACTAGCGACTGAGCAGTTCTTC. As protein: CASSFDMGLATEQFF. The V and J genes are TRBV11-1 and TRBJ2-1; 10 nucleotides agree with TRBD2. The CDR3 runs to 15 residues. The trim removed 3 bases at V and 9 bases at J, leaving 8 bases unmatched. CDR1 and CDR2 (germline): SGHAT, FQDESV (reference sequence).

The chain joins TRBV10-3 to TRBJ1-2; no firm D call. Germline-derived CDR1 and CDR2 are ENHRY and SYGVKD. V gave up 0 bases and J gave up 4 bases, with 9 bases separating them. The CDR3 sequence is 14 residues long. The CDR3 sequence: CAISESGGFYGYTF. The CDR3 DNA sequence: TGTGCCATCAGTGAGTCCGGAGGATTCTATGGCTACACCTTC.

This clone was observed a single time. This chain joins TRBV4-1 and TRBJ1-5, with 8 bases that match TRBD1. CDR3 length equals 16 residues. The V gene's germline CDR1 is MGHRA and CDR2 YSYEKL. The ends lost 1 base at V and 2 bases at J; junction bases unmatched: 4. CDR3 in amino acids: CASSQADRGGNQPQHF. CDR3 in DNA: TGCGCCAGCAGCCAAGCTGACAGGGGAGGCAATCAGCCCCAGCATTTT.

The chain joins TRBV13 to TRBJ2-7; 8 nucleotides line up with TRBD1. There are 15 residues in the CDR3. Germline V gene data show CDR1 as PRHDT and CDR2 as FYEKMQ (reference sequence). The V gene end was trimmed by 4 bases and the J gene end by 1 base; junction bases not matched to a gene: 6. The CDR3 sequence: CASSSTGAKSYEQYF. CDR3 bases: TGTGCCAGCAGCTCGACAGGGGCCAAGTCCTACGAGCAGTACTTC. The variable domain in full, completed from reference TRBV13 and TRBJ2-7, reads AAGVIQSPRHLIKEKRETATLKCYPIPRHDTVYWYQQGPGQDPQFLISFYEKMQSDKGSIPDRFSAQQFSDYHSELNMSSLELGDSALYFCASSSTGAKSYEQYFGPGTRLTVT.

Regarding this clone: The sample carries other DNA sequences with the same CDR3. The chain joins TRBV5-1 to TRBJ2-5, with a possible D match to TRBD2 (5 bases). Trimming stripped 0 bases from V and 0 bases from J, with 6 bases between. CDR3 size: 14 residues. The germline CDR1 and CDR2 sequences are SGHRS and YFSETQ. The CDR3 bases are TGCGCCAGCAGCTTGGTCGGGAACCAAGAGACCCAGTACTTC. Protein: CASSLVGNQETQYF.

This clone came up a few times. The genes are TRBV11-2 and TRBJ1-1; D call uncertain. V gave up 4 bases and J gave up 1 base, with 7 bases separating them. In germline, CDR1 is SGHAT, CDR2 FQNNGV. This CDR3 has 13 residues. CDR3: CASSSQRNTEAFF. The CDR3 DNA reads TGTGCCAGCAGCTCTCAAAGGAACACTGAAGCTTTCTTT.

The V and J genes are TRBV7-9 and TRBJ2-5; the D is unclear. In germline, CDR1 is SEHNR, CDR2 FQNEAQ (reference sequence). The CDR3 runs 14 residues. Deletions cut 4 bases from V and 5 bases from J, with 14 bases between. CDR3 DNA sequence: TGTGCCAGCAGCTCCGGACGGCAGATGGAGACCCAGTACTTC. This sequence encodes CASSSGRQMETQYF. The whole variable domain, remainder taken from reference TRBV7-9 and TRBJ2-5, is DTGVSQNPRHKITKRGQNVTFRCDPISEHNRLYWYRQTLGQGPEFLTYFQNEAQLEKSRLLSDRFSAERPKGSFSTLEIQRTEQGDSAMYLCASSSGRQMETQYFGPGTRLLVL.

The rearrangement joins TRBV7-9 to TRBJ2-1; D gene ambiguous. The CDR3 consists of 11 residues. CDR1 and CDR2 from the germline V gene are SEHNR and FQNEAQ (reference sequence). Trimming took 8 bases from V and 9 from J, leaving 11 bases between them. Here the CDR3 reads CASSALSEQFF. In DNA form, the CDR3 reads TGTGCCAGCTCGGCACTGTCTGAGCAGTTCTTC.

The chain links TRBV18 to TRBJ2-5; D may correspond to TRBD1 or TRBD2 (6 bases each). Germline V gives CDR1 KGHSH, CDR2 LQKENI. The CDR3 length is 13 residues. The V end was cut by 2 bases, the J end by 4 bases, with 8 bases between. CDR3 sequence (DNA): TGTGCCAGCTCACCATCGGGGGCAGAGACCCAGTACTTC. Translated, it gives CASSPSGAETQYF.

A single count supports this clone. For the CDR3, the DNA is TGTGCCAGTAGTACCCCGGGACATTCTGATCACACTGAAGCTTTCTTT. Its protein is CASSTPGHSDHTEAFF. The J gene is TRBJ1-1, the V gene TRBV19; TRBD1 might be the D (6 bases). V was cut by 4 bases and J by 3 bases, with 18 bases left in between. There are 16 residues in the CDR3. Germline V gene data show CDR1 as LNHDA and CDR2 as SQIVND (reference sequence).

The chain employs TRBV5-8 and TRBJ1-4; possible D gene TRBD1, 5 bases. Trimming shortened V by 0 bases and J by 6 bases, and 15 bases separated the two germline ends. The CDR3 has 16 residues. Germline assignment: CDR1 SGHTS and CDR2 YDEGEE. CDR3 coding DNA: TGTGCCAGCAGCTTGGTAAGGGGCCAGGACGATGAAAAACTGTTTTTT. Its translation is CASSLVRGQDDEKLFF.

The J gene is TRBJ1-1, the V gene TRBV14; D remains ambiguous. Germline assignment: CDR1 SGHDN and CDR2 FVKESK. The CDR3 length is 13 residues. V lost 4 bases and J lost 0, with 6 bases in between. The CDR3, as DNA: TGTGCCAGCAGCCTAGCCGTGAACACTGAAGCTTTCTTT. Its protein product is CASSLAVNTEAFF.

The gene calls are TRBV5-4 and TRBJ2-5; 7 bases match TRBD1. With 1 base clipped from V and 4 bases from J, the junction kept 7 bases outside the gene matches. CDR1 and CDR2 from the germline V gene are SGHNT and YYREEE (reference sequence). This CDR3 region has 15 residues. The CDR3 DNA reads TGTGCCAGCAGCTTGTTTACAGGGGTGATAGAGACCCAGTACTTC. It codes for CASSLFTGVIETQYF.